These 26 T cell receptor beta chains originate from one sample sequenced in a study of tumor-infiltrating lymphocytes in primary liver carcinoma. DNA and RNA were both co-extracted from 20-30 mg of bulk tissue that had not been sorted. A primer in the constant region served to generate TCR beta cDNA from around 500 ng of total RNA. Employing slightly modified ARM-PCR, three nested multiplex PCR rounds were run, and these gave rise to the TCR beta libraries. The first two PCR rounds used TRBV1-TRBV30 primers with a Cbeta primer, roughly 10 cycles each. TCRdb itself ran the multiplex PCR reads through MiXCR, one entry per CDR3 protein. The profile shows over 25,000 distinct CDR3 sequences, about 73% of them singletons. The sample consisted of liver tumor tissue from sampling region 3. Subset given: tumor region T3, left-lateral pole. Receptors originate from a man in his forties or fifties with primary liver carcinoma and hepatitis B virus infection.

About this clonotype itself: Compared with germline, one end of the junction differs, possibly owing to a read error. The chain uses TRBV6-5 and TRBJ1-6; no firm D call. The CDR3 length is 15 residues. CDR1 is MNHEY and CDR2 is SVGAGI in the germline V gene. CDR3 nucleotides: TGTGCCAGCAGGGAAAGGAGTGCCCCCCTTTCACCCATCCACTTT. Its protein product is CASRERSAPLSPIHF.

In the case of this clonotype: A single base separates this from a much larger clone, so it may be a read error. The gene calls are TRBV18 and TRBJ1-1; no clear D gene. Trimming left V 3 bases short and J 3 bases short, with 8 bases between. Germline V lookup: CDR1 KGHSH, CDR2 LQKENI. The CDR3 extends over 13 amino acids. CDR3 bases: TGTGCCAGCTCACCTTCCCGGGACACTGAAGCTTTCTTT. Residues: CASSPSRDTEAFF.

The CDR3 sequence: CATSRDQAGTEEFF. DNA of the CDR3: TGTGCCACCAGCAGAGACCAAGCGGGGACAGAGGAGTTCTTC. The rearrangement links TRBV15 to TRBJ2-1; D tentatively fits TRBD1 or TRBD2 (7 bases each). CDR3 length equals 14 residues. Germline V CDR1 and CDR2: LNHNV, YYDKDF (reference sequence). V was cut by 0 bases and J by 14 bases, with 17 bases left in between.

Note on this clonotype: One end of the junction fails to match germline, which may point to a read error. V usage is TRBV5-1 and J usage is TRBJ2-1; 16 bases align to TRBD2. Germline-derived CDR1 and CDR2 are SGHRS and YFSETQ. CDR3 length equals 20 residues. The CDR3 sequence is CSSSAAGTSGRARSYNEQFF. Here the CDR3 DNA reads TGCTCCAGCAGCGCAGCCGGGACTAGCGGGAGGGCCCGTTCCTATAATGAGCAGTTCTTC.

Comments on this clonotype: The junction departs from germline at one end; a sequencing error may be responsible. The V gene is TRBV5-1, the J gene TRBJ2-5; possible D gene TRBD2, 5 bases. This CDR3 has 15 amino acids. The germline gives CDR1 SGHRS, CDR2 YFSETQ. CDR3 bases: TGCTCCAGCAGCTTGGTTTTTAGCGAGCAAGAGACCCAGTACTTC. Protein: CSSSLVFSEQETQYF.

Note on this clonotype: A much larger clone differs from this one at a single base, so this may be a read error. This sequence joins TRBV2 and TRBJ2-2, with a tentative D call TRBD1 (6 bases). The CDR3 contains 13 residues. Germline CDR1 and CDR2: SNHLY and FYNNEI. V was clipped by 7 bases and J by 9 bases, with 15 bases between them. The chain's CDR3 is CASNRERARELFF. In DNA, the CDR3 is TGTGCCAGCAACAGGGAGAGGGCCCGGGAGCTGTTTTTT.

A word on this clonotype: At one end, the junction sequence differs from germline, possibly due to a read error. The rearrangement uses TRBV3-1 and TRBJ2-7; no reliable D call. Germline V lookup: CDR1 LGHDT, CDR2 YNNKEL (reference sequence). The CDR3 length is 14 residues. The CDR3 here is CSSSPPGLPYEQYF. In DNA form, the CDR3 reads TGTTCCAGCAGCCCCCCCGGGCTACCCTACGAGCAGTACTTC.

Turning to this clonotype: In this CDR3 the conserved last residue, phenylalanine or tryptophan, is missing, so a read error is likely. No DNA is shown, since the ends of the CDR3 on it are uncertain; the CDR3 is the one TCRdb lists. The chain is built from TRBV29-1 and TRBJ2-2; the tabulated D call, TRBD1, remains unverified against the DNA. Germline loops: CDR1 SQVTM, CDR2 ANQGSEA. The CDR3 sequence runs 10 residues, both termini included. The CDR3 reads CSVGQGELFL.

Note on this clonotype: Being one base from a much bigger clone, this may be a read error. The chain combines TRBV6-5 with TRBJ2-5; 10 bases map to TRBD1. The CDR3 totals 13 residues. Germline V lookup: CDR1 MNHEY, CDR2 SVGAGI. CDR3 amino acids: CTSSTDRGLTQYF. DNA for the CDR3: TGTACCAGCAGTACCGACAGGGGGCTGACCCAGTACTTC.

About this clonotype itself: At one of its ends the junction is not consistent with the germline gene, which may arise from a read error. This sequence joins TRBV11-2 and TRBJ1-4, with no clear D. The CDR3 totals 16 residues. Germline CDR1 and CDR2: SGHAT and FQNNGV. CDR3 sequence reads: CASSKTPGGASEKLFF. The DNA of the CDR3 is TGTGCCAGCAGCAAGACTCCAGGAGGAGCAAGTGAAAAACTGTTCTTT.

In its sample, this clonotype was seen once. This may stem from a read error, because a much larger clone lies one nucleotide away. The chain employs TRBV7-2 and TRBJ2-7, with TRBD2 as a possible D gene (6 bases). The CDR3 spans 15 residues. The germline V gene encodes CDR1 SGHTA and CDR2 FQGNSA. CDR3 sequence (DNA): TGTGCCAGCTGCTTAGCCGGGGGTGGAGGATACGAGCAGTACTTC. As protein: CASCLAGGGGYEQYF.

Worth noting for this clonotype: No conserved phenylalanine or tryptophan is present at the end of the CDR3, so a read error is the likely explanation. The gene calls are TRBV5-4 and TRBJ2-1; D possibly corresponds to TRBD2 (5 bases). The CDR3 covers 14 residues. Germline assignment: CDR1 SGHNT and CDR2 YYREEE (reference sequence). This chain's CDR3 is CASSLEGSGGEQFL. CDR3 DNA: TGTGCCAGCAGTTTGGAAGGCAGTGGAGGAGAGCAGTTCTTA.

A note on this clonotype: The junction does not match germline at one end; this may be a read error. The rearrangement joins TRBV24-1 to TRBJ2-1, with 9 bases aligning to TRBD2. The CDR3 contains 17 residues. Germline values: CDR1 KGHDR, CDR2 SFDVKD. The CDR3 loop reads CTTSDIEGASGISEQFF. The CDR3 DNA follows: TGTACCACCAGTGATATAGAAGGGGCTAGCGGGATAAGTGAGCAGTTCTTC.

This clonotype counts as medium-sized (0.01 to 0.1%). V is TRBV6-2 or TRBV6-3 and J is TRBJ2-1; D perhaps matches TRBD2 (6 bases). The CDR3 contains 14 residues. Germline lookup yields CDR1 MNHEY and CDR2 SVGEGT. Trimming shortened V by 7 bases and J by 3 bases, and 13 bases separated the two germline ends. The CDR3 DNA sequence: TGTGCCAGCAAGGGCGGGACTGACTACAATGAGCAGTTCTTC. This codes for CASKGGTDYNEQFF.

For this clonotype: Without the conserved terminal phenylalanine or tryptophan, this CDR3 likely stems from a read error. The CDR3 region is CASGSQHRGAQETQYI. CDR3 sequence (DNA): TGTGCCAGCGGTTCCCAACACAGGGGCGCCCAAGAGACCCAGTACATC. The chain employs TRBV28 and TRBJ2-5, with TRBD1 identical over 7 bases. The V and J ends lost 8 bases and 1 base, in that order; junction bases with no gene match: 13. Germline CDR1 MDHEN, CDR2 SYDVKM. The CDR3 sequence is 16 residues long.

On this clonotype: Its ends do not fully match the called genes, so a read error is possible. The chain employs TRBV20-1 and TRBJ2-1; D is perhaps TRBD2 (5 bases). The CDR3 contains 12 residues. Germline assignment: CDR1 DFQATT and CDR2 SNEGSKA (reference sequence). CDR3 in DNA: TGCTGTGGGAGTTCGGGTTACAGTGAGCAGTTCTTC. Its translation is CCGSSGYSEQFF.

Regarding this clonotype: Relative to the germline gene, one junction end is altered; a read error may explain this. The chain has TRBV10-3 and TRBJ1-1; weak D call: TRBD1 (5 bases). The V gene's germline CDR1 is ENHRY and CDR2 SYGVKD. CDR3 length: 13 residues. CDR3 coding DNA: TGTACCATCAGTGAACAGGAGGGCAATGAAGCTTTCTTT. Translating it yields CTISEQEGNEAFF.

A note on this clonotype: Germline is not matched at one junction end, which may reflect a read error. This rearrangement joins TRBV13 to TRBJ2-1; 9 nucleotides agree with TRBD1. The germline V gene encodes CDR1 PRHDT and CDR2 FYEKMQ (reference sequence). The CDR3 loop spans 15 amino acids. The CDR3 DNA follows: TGTGCCAGCAACTTAACACAGGGGGCCTTCGATGGGCAGTTCTTC. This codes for CASNLTQGAFDGQFF.

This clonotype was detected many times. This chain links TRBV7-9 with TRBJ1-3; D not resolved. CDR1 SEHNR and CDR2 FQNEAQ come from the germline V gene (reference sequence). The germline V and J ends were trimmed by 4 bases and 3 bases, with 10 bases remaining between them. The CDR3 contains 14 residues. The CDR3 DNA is TGTGCCAGCAGCTCGGAGACTAGTGGAAACACCATATATTTT. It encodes CASSSETSGNTIYF.

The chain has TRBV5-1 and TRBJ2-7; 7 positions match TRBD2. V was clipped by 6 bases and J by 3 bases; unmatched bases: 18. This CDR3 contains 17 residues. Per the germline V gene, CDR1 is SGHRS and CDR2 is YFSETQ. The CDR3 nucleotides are TGCGCCAGCAACTTTGACATGGATCCGGGGGGAGGCTACGAGCAGTACTTC. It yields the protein CASNFDMDPGGGYEQYF.

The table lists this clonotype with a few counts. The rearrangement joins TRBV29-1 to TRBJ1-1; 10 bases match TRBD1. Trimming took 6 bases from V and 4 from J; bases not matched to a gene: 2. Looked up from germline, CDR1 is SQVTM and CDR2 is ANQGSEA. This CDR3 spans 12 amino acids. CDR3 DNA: TGCAGCGTAGGACAGGGGGGCACTGAAGCTTTCTTT. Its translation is CSVGQGGTEAFF.

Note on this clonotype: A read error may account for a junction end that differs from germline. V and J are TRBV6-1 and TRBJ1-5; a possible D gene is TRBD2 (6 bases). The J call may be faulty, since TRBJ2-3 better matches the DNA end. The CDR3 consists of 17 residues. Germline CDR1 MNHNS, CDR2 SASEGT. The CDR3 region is CASCEEEGRGGNQSQYF. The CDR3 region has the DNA TGTGCCAGCTGTGAAGAGGAGGGGCGCGGAGGCAATCAGTCCCAGTATTTT.

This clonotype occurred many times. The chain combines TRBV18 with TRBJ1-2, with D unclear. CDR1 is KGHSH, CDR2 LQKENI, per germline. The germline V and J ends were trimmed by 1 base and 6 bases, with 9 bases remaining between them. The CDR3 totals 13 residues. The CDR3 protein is CASSPLPPDGYTF. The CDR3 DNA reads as TGTGCCAGCTCACCACTCCCCCCCGATGGCTACACCTTC.

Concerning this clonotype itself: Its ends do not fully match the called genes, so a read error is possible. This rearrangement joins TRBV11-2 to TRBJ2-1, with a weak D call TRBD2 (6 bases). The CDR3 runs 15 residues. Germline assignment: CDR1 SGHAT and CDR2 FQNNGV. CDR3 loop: CASSPLREGLGEQFF. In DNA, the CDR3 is TGCGCCAGCAGCCCCCTGCGGGAAGGATTGGGTGAGCAGTTCTTC.

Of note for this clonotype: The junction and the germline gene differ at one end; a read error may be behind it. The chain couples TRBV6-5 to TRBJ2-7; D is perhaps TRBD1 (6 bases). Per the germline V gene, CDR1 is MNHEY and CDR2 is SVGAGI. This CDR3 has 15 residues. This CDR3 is CAAIRRGIYAYEHYF. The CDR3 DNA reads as TGTGCAGCGATACGTAGGGGGATCTACGCCTACGAGCACTACTTC.

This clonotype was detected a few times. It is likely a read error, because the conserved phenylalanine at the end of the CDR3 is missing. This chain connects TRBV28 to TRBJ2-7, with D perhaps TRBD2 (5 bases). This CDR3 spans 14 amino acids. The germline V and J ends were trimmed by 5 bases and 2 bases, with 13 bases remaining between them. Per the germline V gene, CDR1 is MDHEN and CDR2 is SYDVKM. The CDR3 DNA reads TGTGCCAGCAGTCTCCTAGCTGGAGCCTACGAGCAGTACCTC. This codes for CASSLLAGAYEQYL.